The next 10 T cell receptor beta chains were all read from a single sample in a study of Ad26.COV2.S vaccination and SARS-CoV-2 variants. Treatment here: roughly 18 received Ad26.COV2.S at low or high dose, single or two shots; several received placebo; per-sample allocation not given. Samples were taken on day 63 after the first vaccine or placebo injection. Sequenced by immunoSEQ multiplex PCR; TCRdb stores in-frame clones only, minus some. Of about 410,000 clones listed, approximately 89% are singletons. The sequences come from peripheral blood, collected in a trial of Ad26.COV2.S vaccine versus placebo. The receptors were sampled from a person aged 18 to 59 who received the Ad26.COV2.S COVID-19 vaccine or a placebo.

The genes are TRBV4-1 and TRBJ2-7, with unresolved D. V lost 1 base to trimming and J lost 1 base, with 11 bases between them. This CDR3 region has 15 residues. Per the germline V gene, CDR1 is MGHRA and CDR2 is YSYEKL. The CDR3 DNA reads TGCGCCAGCAGCCAAGTTGATGGGTTTTCCTACGAGCAGTACTTC. Amino acids: CASSQVDGFSYEQYF.

The chain recombines TRBV2 with TRBJ2-7, with TRBD2 matching 13 bases. V trimming: 6 bases; J trimming: 5 bases; junction bases outside the gene matches: 7. Germline V gene sequence: CDR1 SNHLY, CDR2 FYNNEI. This CDR3 contains 15 residues. This CDR3 is CASRSLAGGPHEQYF. The CDR3 bases are TGTGCCAGCAGGTCACTAGCGGGAGGGCCCCACGAGCAGTACTTC.

The V call is TRBV6-5, the J call TRBJ1-6, with 7 bases that match TRBD1. CDR1 is MNHEY and CDR2 is SVGAGI in the germline V gene. This CDR3 contains 14 residues. The trim removed 6 bases at V and 7 bases at J, leaving 6 bases unmatched. The CDR3 DNA follows: TGTGCCAGCAGGCAATGGGACAGAAATTCACCCCTCCACTTT. It codes for CASRQWDRNSPLHF.

V and J are TRBV18 and TRBJ1-4; D uncertain. CDR1 and CDR2 from the germline V gene are KGHSH and LQKENI. V lost 2 bases to trimming and J lost 3 bases, with 13 bases between them. The CDR3 spans 16 residues. CDR3 sequence reads: CASSPEKWGSNEKLFF. The CDR3 DNA is TGTGCCAGCTCACCAGAGAAGTGGGGATCTAATGAAAAACTGTTTTTT.

Here the CDR3 DNA reads TGCGCCAGTAGCGGACTAGCGGGAGGCGAGCAGTACTTC. Amino acids: CASSGLAGGEQYF. J is TRBJ2-7 and V is TRBV4-1; TRBD2 aligns across 14 bases. This CDR3 spans 13 amino acids. CDR1 and CDR2 (germline): MGHRA, YSYEKL. J gave up 6 bases and V 9 bases, and 4 bases lay outside the gene matches.

In its sample, this clone was seen once. The chain joins TRBV28 to TRBJ1-1, with 10 bases lining up with TRBD1. The CDR3 loop spans 15 amino acids. The V gene end was trimmed by 7 bases and the J gene end by 3 bases; junction bases not matched to a gene: 8. Per the germline V gene, CDR1 is MDHEN and CDR2 is SYDVKM. The CDR3, as DNA: TGTGCCAGCACCGCGGGACAGGGGAGGTACACTGAAGCTTTCTTT. It translates to CASTAGQGRYTEAFF.

The chain's CDR3 is CASSQVLDRESYGYTF. Here the CDR3 DNA reads TGCGCCAGCAGCCAAGTCCTCGACAGGGAGAGCTATGGCTACACCTTC. V gene TRBV4-1 combines with J gene TRBJ1-2; the match to TRBD1 covers 7 bases. V lost 1 base, J lost 4 bases, and 9 bases stayed unmatched. The V gene's germline CDR1 is MGHRA and CDR2 YSYEKL. CDR3 length: 16 residues.

The chain uses TRBV2 and TRBJ2-7; TRBD2 agrees at 9 bases. CDR1 is SNHLY and CDR2 is FYNNEI in the germline V gene. The CDR3 is made up of 11 amino acids. V dropped 10 bases and J dropped 8; count of bases not matched to a gene: 6. The CDR3 here is CATGASGKQYF. The CDR3 coding sequence is TGTGCCACGGGGGCTAGCGGGAAGCAGTACTTC.

This sequence joins TRBV27 and TRBJ1-2; D unclear. Trimming removed 2 bases at V and 3 bases at J, with 7 bases between. In germline, CDR1 is MNHEY, CDR2 SMNVEV (reference sequence). This CDR3 is 13 amino acids long. This CDR3 reads CASSLEGDYGYTF. The CDR3 region has the DNA TGTGCCAGCAGTTTAGAGGGAGACTATGGCTACACCTTC.

The chain joins TRBV29-1 to TRBJ1-5; 12 nucleotides match TRBD1. This CDR3 comprises 14 residues. V was clipped by 6 bases and J by 5 bases; unmatched bases: 5. Germline-derived CDR1 and CDR2 are SQVTM and ANQGSEA. The CDR3 is CSVGTGGADQPQHF. CDR3 bases: TGCAGCGTGGGGACAGGGGGCGCCGATCAGCCCCAGCATTTT.